In this sample, the clone carrying this TCR beta chain turned up a few times. Antigen: not known. The source of the sample is a study of blood T cells in healthy people across ages. Study findings and constraints: Across the age range, TCR beta diversity per million T cells fell in a roughly linear way.

With 6 bases clipped from V and 7 bases from J, the junction kept 4 bases outside the gene matches. The CDR3 is made up of 14 amino acids. In germline, CDR1 is LGHDT, CDR2 YNNKEL (reference sequence). A second PCR of 7 to 11 cycles used a sample-barcoded 5' primer and a J-beta primer mix. In TCRdb, the 5' RACE reads were re-called with MiXCR into one record per CDR3 protein. The sample records 750,000 to 950,000 distinct CDR3 sequences, 20% to 30% being singletons. These data were likewise used in another study, on T cells of mothers and their children. That source reports: Donation involved a few healthy Caucasian mothers and the six children that they had. When the second PCR was run, its M1S primer added sample barcodes and 2-4 random nucleotides.

The TCR was taken from a boy aged 5 to 17 in good health. Sample: blood. V is TRBV3-1 and J is TRBJ1-6; 9 bases map to TRBD1. The CDR3 is CASRPGTGNSPLHF. CDR3 sequence (DNA): TGTGCCAGCAGACCCGGGACAGGGAATTCACCCCTCCACTTT.